Below, 29 T cell receptor beta chains from the same sample are listed, as sequenced in a study of T cell changes during pregnancy in multiple sclerosis. Using immunoSEQ multiplex PCR, the repertoire was profiled, and TCRdb retains in-frame clones only, with some absent. The data contain about 36,000 clones, just over 90% of them singletons. The material sequenced was CD4+ T cells from peripheral blood mononuclear cells, taken in the first trimester of pregnancy. All receptors derive from a female donor with multiple sclerosis, enrolled in a pregnancy study.

J is TRBJ2-7 and V is TRBV5-1, with D tentatively TRBD1 (6 bases). Trimming cost V 0 bases and J 4 bases, with 20 bases left between them. CDR1 SGHRS and CDR2 YFSETQ come from the germline V gene. CDR3 length: 17 residues. DNA for the CDR3: TGCGCCAGCAGCTTGGATGGTTGGACAGCAGTGGATTACGAGCAGTACTTC. It translates to CASSLDGWTAVDYEQYF. The variable domain in full, completed from reference TRBV5-1 and TRBJ2-7, reads KAGVTQTPRYLIKTRGQQVTLSCSPISGHRSVSWYQQTPGQGLQFLFEYFSETQRNKGNFPGRFSGRQFSNSRSEMNVSTLELGDSALYLCASSLDGWTAVDYEQYFGPGTRLTVT.

A single count supports this clone. Here the CDR3 DNA reads TGCGCCAGCAGCATACCCCTAGGCAAGCGGGGTCAGGAGGAGCTGTTTTTT. It is translated as CASSIPLGKRGQEELFF. The rearrangement uses TRBV4-1 and TRBJ2-2, with 7 bases that match TRBD2. V shed 5 bases and J 10 bases; nucleotides not matched to a gene: 19. This CDR3 spans 17 amino acids. The germline CDR1 and CDR2 sequences are MGHRA and YSYEKL.

This chain connects TRBV19 to TRBJ2-7; D is perhaps TRBD1 (5 bases). The length of the CDR3 is 15 residues. With 6 bases removed from V and 2 bases from J, the gap between germline ends came to 17 bases. Germline-derived CDR1 and CDR2 are LNHDA and SQIVND (reference sequence). CDR3 DNA: TGTGCCAGTAGACCTACAGGTCCCCGGCCCTACGAGCAGTACTTC. It specifies CASRPTGPRPYEQYF.

The rearrangement links TRBV25-1 to TRBJ2-5, with a weak D call TRBD2 (6 bases). The CDR3 length is 15 residues. V dropped 6 bases and J dropped 2 bases, with 16 bases sitting between them. From germline, CDR1 is MGHDK and CDR2 SYGVNS. This chain's CDR3 is CASSRGVAAQETQYF. In DNA, the CDR3 is TGTGCCAGCAGCCGCGGGGTAGCCGCACAAGAGACCCAGTACTTC.

The rearrangement uses TRBV18 and TRBJ1-2; 9 bases are shared with TRBD1. Germline V gene data show CDR1 as KGHSH and CDR2 as LQKENI. This CDR3 is built from 13 residues. Trimming cost V 4 bases and J 6 bases; bases outside gene matches: 3. The CDR3 is CASSRGQGNGYTF. CDR3 sequence (DNA): TGTGCCAGCTCACGGGGACAGGGCAATGGCTACACCTTC.

The genes are TRBV9 and TRBJ2-7; TRBD1 agrees at 8 bases. There are 16 residues in the CDR3. The V gene's germline CDR1 is SGDLS and CDR2 YYNGEE. V shed 4 bases and J 5 bases; nucleotides not matched to a gene: 14. The chain's CDR3 is CASSPRTGRFGDEQYF. CDR3 in DNA: TGTGCCAGCAGCCCGAGGACAGGGCGGTTCGGGGACGAGCAGTACTTC.

CDR3 amino acids: CASSQDEADTQYF. DNA of the CDR3: TGTGCCAGCAGCCAAGATGAGGCAGATACGCAGTATTTT. V gene TRBV14 combines with J gene TRBJ2-3; D remains ambiguous. V was clipped by 0 bases and J by 4 bases, with 5 bases between them. The CDR3 runs 13 residues. Germline V gives CDR1 SGHDN, CDR2 FVKESK.

J is TRBJ1-2 and V is TRBV7-9, with 8 bases matching TRBD1. The CDR3 contains 16 residues. J gave up 1 base and V 3 bases, and 7 bases lay outside the gene matches. Germline V gives CDR1 SEHNR, CDR2 FQNEAQ (reference sequence). The CDR3 spells CASSFRGRDLNYGYTF. CDR3 nucleotides: TGTGCCAGCAGCTTCAGGGGGCGCGACCTTAACTATGGCTACACCTTC.

This clone was counted once. The gene calls are TRBV28 and TRBJ2-5; 8 bases line up with TRBD2. Trimming cost V 11 bases and J 5 bases; bases outside gene matches: 10. Germline V CDR1 and CDR2: MDHEN, SYDVKM. The CDR3 contains 13 residues. In DNA form, the CDR3 reads TGTGCCTCAAGGACGGGAGGGGGGGAGACCCAGTACTTC. Residues: CASRTGGGETQYF.

The gene calls are TRBV6-1 and TRBJ2-7; 8 nucleotides align to TRBD2. Germline V CDR1 and CDR2: MNHNS, SASEGT. The CDR3 is 14 residues long. Trimming removed 7 bases from V and 2 bases from J; junction bases left unmatched: 7. The CDR3 DNA is TGTGCCAGCAACGAGCGGGAGCGGACCTACGAGCAGTACTTC. Its protein product is CASNERERTYEQYF.

The J gene is TRBJ2-2, the V gene TRBV10-3, with 12 bases matching TRBD2. CDR3 length: 18 residues. Germline lookup yields CDR1 ENHRY and CDR2 SYGVKD. Trimming removed 5 bases from V and 0 bases from J; junction bases left unmatched: 7. This CDR3 reads CAISPTSGGATNTGELFF. DNA for the CDR3: TGTGCCATCAGTCCGACTAGCGGGGGTGCTACGAACACCGGGGAGCTGTTTTTT.

The V and J genes are TRBV6-5 and TRBJ2-7; D perhaps matches TRBD1 (6 bases). The CDR3 is 15 amino acids. Germline assignment: CDR1 MNHEY and CDR2 SVGAGI. V lost 2 bases and J lost 3, with 14 bases in between. CDR3 nucleotides: TGTGCCAGCAGTTACCGTCGGGACACGAACTACGAGCAGTACTTC. It specifies CASSYRRDTNYEQYF.

V usage is TRBV19 and J usage is TRBJ1-1; D is unresolved. The CDR3 has 14 amino acids. Germline V gene data show CDR1 as LNHDA and CDR2 as SQIVND (reference sequence). The V and J ends lost 3 bases and 0 bases respectively, with 8 bases between them. In DNA form, the CDR3 reads TGTGCCAGTAGTATTGGTTACATGAACACTGAAGCTTTCTTT. It translates to CASSIGYMNTEAFF.

The rearrangement joins TRBV2 to TRBJ2-7; D gene uncertain. CDR3 length: 15 amino acids. V was clipped by 3 bases and J by 0 bases, with 12 bases between them. CDR1 and CDR2 from the germline V gene are SNHLY and FYNNEI. The DNA of the CDR3 is TGTGCCAGCAGTGAGGTGCCTCCTAGCTCCTACGAGCAGTACTTC. It translates to CASSEVPPSSYEQYF.

The chain joins TRBV7-2 to TRBJ2-7; maybe TRBD1 (5 bases). The ends were cut back, 2 bases at V and 6 bases at J, with 8 bases in the middle. Germline lookup yields CDR1 SGHTA and CDR2 FQGNSA. The CDR3 totals 12 residues. The CDR3 is CASSLFQGEQYF. The CDR3, as DNA: TGTGCCAGCAGCTTATTTCAGGGCGAGCAGTACTTC.

V usage is TRBV7-8 and J usage is TRBJ1-1, with D uncertain. The ends were cut back, 5 bases at V and 0 bases at J, with 7 bases in the middle. Germline CDR1 SGHVS, CDR2 FQNEAQ. The CDR3 length is 13 residues. Here the CDR3 reads CASSRGMNTEAFF. The DNA of the CDR3 is TGTGCCAGCAGCAGAGGAATGAACACTGAAGCTTTCTTT.

The genes are TRBV19 and TRBJ2-5; 8 bases agree with TRBD2. V shed 1 base, J shed 2 bases, and the junction held 3 bases outside the gene matches. The germline gives CDR1 LNHDA, CDR2 SQIVND (reference sequence). The CDR3 contains 15 residues. The CDR3 sequence: CASSIAGGGQETQYF. Written as DNA, the CDR3 is TGTGCCAGTAGTATAGCGGGAGGGGGTCAAGAGACCCAGTACTTC.

The V call is TRBV30, the J call TRBJ2-1; 14 bases align to TRBD2. The V segment lost 3 bases and the J segment 8 bases; nucleotides outside the gene matches: 9. Germline V CDR1 and CDR2: GTSNPN, SVGIG (reference sequence). The CDR3 runs 16 residues. The CDR3 spells CAWSLGTSGGGDEQFF. The CDR3 nucleotides are TGTGCCTGGAGCTTAGGGACTAGCGGGGGTGGCGATGAGCAGTTCTTC.

The chain links TRBV2 to TRBJ1-1; perhaps TRBD1 as D (5 bases). This CDR3 comprises 13 residues. Between the trimmed V and J ends, which lost 4 bases and 4 bases, there was a span of 10 bases. Germline CDR1 SNHLY, CDR2 FYNNEI. CDR3 DNA sequence: TGTGCCAGCAGTGCTACGGGGGGCACTGAAGCTTTCTTT. It translates to CASSATGGTEAFF.

The gene calls are TRBV7-9 and TRBJ1-4, with 8 bases identical to TRBD1. The J segment lost 8 bases and the V segment lost 5 bases, leaving 7 bases of the junction unmatched. The CDR3 is 14 amino acids. Germline CDR1 is SEHNR and CDR2 is FQNEAQ (reference sequence). The CDR3 loop reads CASSIGQGREKLFF. Written as DNA, the CDR3 is TGTGCCAGCAGCATAGGACAGGGTCGGGAAAAACTGTTTTTT.

CDR3 coding DNA: TGTGCCAGCTCCCTGGGACAGAGAGACCTGAACACTGAAGCTTTCTTT. Residues: CASSLGQRDLNTEAFF. J is TRBJ1-1 and V is TRBV18; 7 bases fit TRBD1. J lost 0 bases, V lost 6 bases, and 10 bases had no gene match. The germline CDR1 and CDR2 sequences are KGHSH and LQKENI. The CDR3 extends over 16 amino acids.

The J gene is TRBJ2-1, the V gene TRBV28; 7 nucleotides align to TRBD1. The CDR3 has 15 amino acids. Per germline, CDR1 MDHEN and CDR2 SYDVKM. V shed 7 bases and J 5 bases; nucleotides not matched to a gene: 11. For the CDR3, the DNA is TGTGCCAGCAACCCAGGGTTCGGGACAGACAATGAGCAGTTCTTC. Protein: CASNPGFGTDNEQFF.

This CDR3 reads CASMYRLEAGEQYF. The CDR3 coding sequence is TGCGCCAGCATGTATCGACTAGAGGCGGGCGAGCAGTACTTC. V and J are TRBV4-1 and TRBJ2-7; a weak D match, TRBD2 (6 bases). Germline CDR1 reads MGHRA; CDR2 reads YSYEKL. The CDR3 runs 14 residues. Deletions cut 7 bases from V and 6 bases from J, with 19 bases between.

The V gene is TRBV15, the J gene TRBJ1-1; 10 nucleotides line up with TRBD1. V trimming: 1 base; J trimming: 4 bases; junction bases outside the gene matches: 3. The CDR3 spans 15 residues. Germline CDR1 is LNHNV and CDR2 is YYDKDF (reference sequence). The CDR3, as DNA: TGTGCCACCAGCAGAGGCGACAGGGGGCTCACTGAAGCTTTCTTT. Its translation is CATSRGDRGLTEAFF.

The CDR3 loop reads CASSFRQGSYGYTF. The CDR3 DNA reads TGTGCCAGCAGTTTTAGACAGGGAAGCTATGGCTACACCTTC. The V call is TRBV27, the J call TRBJ1-2; the match to TRBD1 covers 7 bases. CDR1 and CDR2 (germline): MNHEY, SMNVEV (reference sequence). V lost 3 bases, J lost 4 bases, and 5 bases stayed unmatched. The CDR3 consists of 14 residues.

The chain has TRBV6-4 and TRBJ1-5; D is perhaps TRBD1 (6 bases). Germline V gene data show CDR1 as MRHNA and CDR2 as SNTAGT. Trimming left V 6 bases short and J 0 bases short, with 12 bases between. The CDR3 runs to 15 residues. CDR3 sequence: CASSPQGNSNQPQHF. The CDR3 nucleotides read TGTGCCAGCAGCCCACAGGGAAATAGCAATCAGCCCCAGCATTTT.

V usage is TRBV6-4 and J usage is TRBJ1-1, with D possibly being TRBD1 (6 bases). V lost 3 bases, J lost 0 bases, and 8 bases lay in between. Germline lookup yields CDR1 MRHNA and CDR2 SNTAGT. CDR3 length: 14 amino acids. CDR3 DNA: TGTGCCAGCAGTGAGGACAGATTGAACACTGAAGCTTTCTTT. Translation: CASSEDRLNTEAFF.

The V and J genes are TRBV7-2 and TRBJ2-7; D is perhaps TRBD2 (6 bases). V was shortened by 2 bases and J by 0 bases, with 17 bases between the two germline ends. Germline values: CDR1 SGHTA, CDR2 FQGNSA. The CDR3 is made up of 17 amino acids. Here the CDR3 DNA reads TGTGCCAGCAGCTTACCACGGTCTAGCGTAAGCTCCTACGAGCAGTACTTC. Its protein product is CASSLPRSSVSSYEQYF.

This clone was counted only a few times. The chain employs TRBV5-4 and TRBJ1-2, with D possibly matching TRBD1 (5 bases). The germline CDR1 and CDR2 sequences are SGHNT and YYREEE (reference sequence). The CDR3 length is 15 residues. Between the trimmed V and J ends, which lost 0 bases and 6 bases, there was a span of 15 bases. CDR3 in DNA: TGTGCCAGCAGCTTGGCCGGGCAGGGAACGGATGGCTACACCTTC. This codes for CASSLAGQGTDGYTF. The variable domain in full, completed from reference TRBV5-4 and TRBJ1-2, reads ETGVTQSPTHLIKTRGQQVTLRCSSQSGHNTVSWYQQALGQGPQFIFQYYREEENGRGNFPPRFSGLQFPNYSSELNVNALELDDSALYLCASSLAGQGTDGYTFGSGTRLTVV.